The entry below gives a single TCR beta chain sequence along with its context. Methods used by the authors: Reference gene primer amplification in the assay estimated nucleated cell counts. Profiling relied on immunoSEQ multiplex PCR, and the TCRdb table lists in-frame clones only, not all of them. V, J and clone size are taken as reported in that table, and D and trimming were inferred from the DNA itself. In the table there are approximately 350,000 clones, around 89% of which are singletons. The data are from a study of blood T cell repertoires in COVID-19. Germline V gene data show CDR1 as WSHSY and CDR2 as SAAADI. This CDR3 spans 16 amino acids. The V and J ends lost 1 base and 3 bases, in that order; junction bases with no gene match: 5.

What was sequenced was peripheral blood. The rearrangement links TRBV10-2 to TRBJ1-2; TRBD1 agrees at 10 bases. The sequence derives from a woman in her twenties or thirties with COVID-19, enrolled during active disease. CDR3 nucleotides: TGCGCCAGCAGTGAGTTTCTGACAGGGGGCCACTATGGCTACACCTTC. It codes for CASSEFLTGGHYGYTF.